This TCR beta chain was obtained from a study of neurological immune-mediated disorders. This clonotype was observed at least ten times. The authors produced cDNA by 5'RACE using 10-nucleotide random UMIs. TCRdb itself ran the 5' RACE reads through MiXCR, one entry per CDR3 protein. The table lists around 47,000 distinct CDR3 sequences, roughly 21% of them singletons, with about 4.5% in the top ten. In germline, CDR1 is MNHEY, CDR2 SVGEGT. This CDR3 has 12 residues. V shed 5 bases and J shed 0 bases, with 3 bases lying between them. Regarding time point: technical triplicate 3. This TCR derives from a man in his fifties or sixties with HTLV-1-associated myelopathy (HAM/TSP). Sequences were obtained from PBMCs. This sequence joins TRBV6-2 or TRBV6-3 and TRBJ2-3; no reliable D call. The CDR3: CASSHSTDTQYF. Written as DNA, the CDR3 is TGTGCCAGCAGTCACAGCACAGATACGCAGTATTTT.